The 11 T cell receptor beta chains below all came from one sample that was sequenced in a study of blood T cells in healthy people across ages. PCR was performed a second time for 7 to 11 cycles using a sample-barcoded 5' primer and a J-beta primer mix. TCRdb redid the calling of the 5' RACE reads with MiXCR, one entry per CDR3 protein. The top ten clones hold roughly 10% of a sample with 800,000 to 950,000 distinct CDR3 sequences, roughly 29% of them seen once. This sample was shared with a second study, whose subject was T cells of mothers and their children.

The sample taken for sequencing was blood. These receptors all stem from a woman between 35 and 50 years old in good health.

V is TRBV19 and J is TRBJ1-1, with 7 positions matching TRBD1. Per the germline V gene, CDR1 is LNHDA and CDR2 is SQIVND (reference sequence). There are 15 residues in the CDR3. Trimming took 1 base from V and 4 from J; bases not matched to a gene: 6. The CDR3 coding sequence is TGTGCCAGTAGTATAGTAACAGGGGTAGCCACTGAAGCTTTCTTT. It translates to CASSIVTGVATEAFF.

This clonotype was counted between two and nine times. V usage is TRBV10-3 and J usage is TRBJ2-4, with a tentative D call TRBD1 (5 bases). The end of the DNA fits TRBJ2-7 better, so the J call may be wrong. The CDR3 runs 15 residues. In germline, CDR1 is ENHRY, CDR2 SYGVKD. The DNA of the CDR3 is TGTGCCATCAGTGACCCAACGCAGGGTTTATACGAGCAGTACTTC. It encodes CAISDPTQGLYEQYF.

This chain joins TRBV28 and TRBJ1-3, with D tentatively TRBD1 (5 bases). Looked up from germline, CDR1 is MDHEN and CDR2 is SYDVKM. With 3 bases removed from V and 0 bases from J, the gap between germline ends came to 21 bases. CDR3 size: 19 residues. CDR3 amino acids: CASSFKRRRGSSSGNTIYF. In nucleotides, the CDR3 is TGTGCCAGCAGTTTTAAAAGGCGACGGGGCTCGAGCTCTGGAAACACCATATATTTT.

This clonotype was seen a few times. This chain links TRBV5-1 with TRBJ2-1, with D possibly TRBD1 on 6 matching bases. Germline V CDR1 and CDR2: SGHRS, YFSETQ. The CDR3 covers 15 residues. V lost 4 bases and J 0 bases, leaving 11 bases between the germline ends. CDR3 amino acids: CASSRDMSSYNEQFF. The CDR3 DNA reads as TGCGCCAGCAGCAGGGACATGAGCTCCTACAATGAGCAGTTCTTC. The full variable domain, completed using reference TRBV5-1 and TRBJ2-1, is KAGVTQTPRYLIKTRGQQVTLSCSPISGHRSVSWYQQTPGQGLQFLFEYFSETQRNKGNFPGRFSGRQFSNSRSEMNVSTLELGDSALYLCASSRDMSSYNEQFFGPGTRLTVL.

This clonotype was counted at least ten times. V gene TRBV3-1 combines with J gene TRBJ2-7; 8 bases match TRBD1. Looked up from germline, CDR1 is LGHDT and CDR2 is YNNKEL (reference sequence). The J segment lost 2 bases and the V segment lost 0 bases, leaving 3 bases of the junction unmatched. This CDR3 spans 15 amino acids. CDR3 sequence: CASSQDPQGAYEQYF. The CDR3 coding sequence is TGTGCCAGCAGCCAAGATCCACAGGGGGCCTACGAGCAGTACTTC.

The CDR3, as DNA: TGTGCCAGCAACCATGTATATATGGGGCGGACTGAAGCTTTCTTT. It encodes CASNHVYMGRTEAFF. The chain has TRBV5-5 and TRBJ1-1, with a possible D match to TRBD1 (5 bases). CDR1 and CDR2 (germline): SGHKS, YYEKEE (reference sequence). The V end was cut by 6 bases, the J end by 5 bases, with 20 bases between. The CDR3 length is 15 residues. Full variable domain (missing parts from reference TRBV5-5 and TRBJ1-1): DAGVTQSPTHLIKTRGQQVTLRCSPISGHKSVSWYQQVLGQGPQFIFQYYEKEERGRGNFPDRFSARQFPNYSSELNVNALLLGDSALYLCASNHVYMGRTEAFFGQGTRLTVV.

A few counts support this clonotype. The CDR3 reads CSAIGQEGYEKLFF. The CDR3 DNA reads as TGCAGTGCTATTGGACAGGAGGGTTATGAAAAACTGTTTTTT. The chain is built from TRBV20-1 and TRBJ1-4; 7 bases match TRBD1. The V segment lost 4 bases and the J segment 6 bases; nucleotides outside the gene matches: 8. Per the germline V gene, CDR1 is DFQATT and CDR2 is SNEGSKA (reference sequence). The CDR3 has 14 amino acids.

In this sample, this clonotype turned up once. V and J are TRBV6-2 or TRBV6-3 and TRBJ1-1; 7 bases are shared with TRBD1. CDR3 length: 14 amino acids. From germline, CDR1 is MNHEY and CDR2 SVGEGT. After removal of 7 bases from V and 9 bases from J, the junction contained 14 bases not matched to a gene. CDR3 residues: CASKGARGPLQAFF. The CDR3, as DNA: TGTGCCAGCAAGGGGGCTCGGGGGCCCTTGCAAGCTTTCTTT.

A word on this clonotype: Compared with germline, one end of the junction differs, possibly owing to a read error. This chain links TRBV7-2 with TRBJ2-3; D unclear. Germline V gene lookup returns CDR1 SGHTA and CDR2 FQGNSA. The CDR3 extends over 14 amino acids. DNA of the CDR3: TGTGCCAGCAACTTAAGTTGCAGCACAGATACGCAGTATTTT. It translates to CASNLSCSTDTQYF.

This clonotype was observed many times. V and J are TRBV6-5 and TRBJ2-7; possibly TRBD1 for D (6 bases). The germline CDR1 and CDR2 sequences are MNHEY and SVGAGI. This CDR3 has 14 amino acids. V lost 6 bases and J 3 bases, leaving 15 bases between the germline ends. In DNA, the CDR3 is TGTGCCAGCAGCTCGACAGGAAAAAACTACGAGCAGTACTTC. It codes for CASSSTGKNYEQYF.

This clonotype occurred a few times. The chain carries TRBV5-1 and TRBJ2-3; 8 nucleotides line up with TRBD2. V lost 0 bases, J lost 2 bases, and 5 bases stayed unmatched. This CDR3 is 16 amino acids long. Germline loops: CDR1 SGHRS, CDR2 YFSETQ. The CDR3 here is CASSLGASGFTDTQYF. The CDR3 nucleotides read TGCGCCAGCAGCTTGGGGGCTAGCGGGTTCACAGATACGCAGTATTTT.